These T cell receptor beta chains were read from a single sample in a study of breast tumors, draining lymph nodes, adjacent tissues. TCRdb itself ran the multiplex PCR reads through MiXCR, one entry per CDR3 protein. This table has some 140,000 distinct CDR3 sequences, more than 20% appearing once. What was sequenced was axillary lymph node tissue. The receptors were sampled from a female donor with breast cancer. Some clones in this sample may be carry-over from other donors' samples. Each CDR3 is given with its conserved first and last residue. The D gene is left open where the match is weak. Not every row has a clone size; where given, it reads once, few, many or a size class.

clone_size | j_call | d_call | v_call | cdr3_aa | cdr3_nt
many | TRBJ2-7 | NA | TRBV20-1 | CSARVGFSYEQYF | TGCAGTGCTAGAGTTGGATTCTCCTACGAGCAGTACTTC
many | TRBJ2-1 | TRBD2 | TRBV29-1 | CSVVLAGLDEQFF | TGCAGCGTTGTACTAGCGGGTTTGGATGAGCAGTTCTTC
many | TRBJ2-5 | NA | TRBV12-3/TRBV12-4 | CASSYRAVQETQYF | TGTGCCAGCAGTTATAGGGCAGTCCAAGAGACCCAGTACTTC
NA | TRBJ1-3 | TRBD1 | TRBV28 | CASNVIQGDTIYF | TGTGCCAGCAACGTGATCCAGGGGGACACCATATATTTT
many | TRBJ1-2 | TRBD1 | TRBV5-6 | CASSLGDRPNYGYTF | TGTGCCAGCAGCTTGGGGGACAGGCCGAACTATGGCTACACCTTC
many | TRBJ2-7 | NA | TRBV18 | CASSPRQGGRGEQYF | TGTGCCAGCTCACCTCGACAGGGAGGCAGGGGGGAGCAGTACTTC
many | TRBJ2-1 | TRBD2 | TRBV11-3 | CASSLAGGPYNEQFF | TGTGCCAGCAGCCTAGCGGGAGGGCCCTACAATGAGCAGTTCTTC
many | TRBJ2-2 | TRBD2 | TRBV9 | CASSAPSGSGTGELFF | TGTGCCAGCAGCGCCCCCAGCGGGAGTGGCACCGGGGAGCTGTTTTTT
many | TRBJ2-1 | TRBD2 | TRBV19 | CASSRPGTSGSYEQFF | TGTGCCAGTAGTAGACCCGGGACTAGCGGGAGTTATGAGCAGTTCTTC
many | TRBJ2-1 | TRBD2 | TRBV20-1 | CSASPPGGWRTYNEQFF | TGCAGTGCTAGCCCCCCCGGGGGGTGGAGGACCTACAATGAGCAGTTCTTC
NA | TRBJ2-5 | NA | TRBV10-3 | CATSESQWETQYF | TGTGCCACCAGTGAGTCGCAGTGGGAGACCCAGTACTTC
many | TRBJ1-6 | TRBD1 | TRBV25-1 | CASSVNRGNSPLHF | TGTGCCAGCAGTGTCAACAGGGGTAATTCACCCCTCCACTTT
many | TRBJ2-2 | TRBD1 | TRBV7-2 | CASRGTGQGGELFF | TGTGCCAGCAGGGGGACAGGGCAGGGCGGGGAGCTGTTTTTT
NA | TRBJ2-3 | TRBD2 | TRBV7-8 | CASSPGRGTQYF | TGTGCCAGCAGTCCCGGGAGGGGGACGCAGTATTTT
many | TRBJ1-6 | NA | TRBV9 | CASSVEFGSPLHF | TGTGCCAGCAGCGTAGAGTTCGGTTCACCCCTCCACTTT
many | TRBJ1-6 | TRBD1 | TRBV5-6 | CASTQKDRFNSPLHF | TGTGCCAGCACCCAAAAGGACAGGTTTAATTCACCCCTCCACTTT
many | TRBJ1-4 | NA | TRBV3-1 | CASSQVLGDKLFF | TGTGCCAGCAGCCAAGTATTAGGGGACAAACTGTTTTTT
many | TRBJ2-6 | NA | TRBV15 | CATSRGDGANVLTF | TGTGCCACCAGCAGGGGGGACGGGGCCAACGTCCTGACTTTC
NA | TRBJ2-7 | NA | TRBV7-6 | CASSLVADGGDEQYF | TGTGCCAGCAGCTTAGTAGCTGACGGAGGAGACGAGCAGTACTTC
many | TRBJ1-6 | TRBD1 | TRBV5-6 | CASSLGRGFSPLHF | TGTGCCAGCAGCTTGGGCAGGGGGTTTTCACCCCTCCACTTT
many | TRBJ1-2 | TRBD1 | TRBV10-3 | CAITQGGNYGYTF | TGTGCCATTACACAGGGGGGAAACTATGGCTACACCTTC
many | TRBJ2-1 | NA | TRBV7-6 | CASSPGVSLELHRQFF | TGTGCCAGCAGCCCGGGGGTTAGCTTGGAGCTTCATCGGCAGTTCTTC
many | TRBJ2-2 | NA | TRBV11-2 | CASTSQNTGELFF | TGTGCCAGCACCTCGCAGAACACCGGGGAGCTGTTTTTT
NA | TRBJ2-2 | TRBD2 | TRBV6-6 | CASTPAGANTGELFF | TGTGCCAGCACCCCAGCGGGAGCGAACACCGGGGAGCTGTTTTTT
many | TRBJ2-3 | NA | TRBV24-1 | CATSLADTQYF | TGTGCCACCAGTCTTGCAGATACGCAGTATTTT
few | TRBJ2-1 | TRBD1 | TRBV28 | CASSTGQRRLFF | TGTGCCAGCAGCACGGGACAGAGACGTCTGTTCTTC
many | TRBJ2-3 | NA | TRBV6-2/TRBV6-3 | CASTDPGDTQYF | TGTGCCAGCACCGACCCAGGAGATACGCAGTATTTT
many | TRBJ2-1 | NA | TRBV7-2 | CASSLDVGVYNEQFF | TGTGCCAGCAGCTTAGATGTGGGAGTCTACAATGAGCAGTTCTTC
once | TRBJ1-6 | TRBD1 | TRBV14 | CASSLGTGLALNSPLHF | TGTGCCAGCAGCCTCGGGACAGGACTAGCCCTAAACTCACCCCTCCACTTT
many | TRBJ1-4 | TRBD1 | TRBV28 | CASSYIGRGGGEKLFF | TGTGCCAGCAGTTATATCGGCAGGGGGGGGGGTGAAAAACTGTTTTTT
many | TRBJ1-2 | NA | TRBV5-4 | CASSFRGVGNYGYTF | TGTGCCAGCAGCTTCAGGGGCGTAGGGAACTATGGCTACACCTTC
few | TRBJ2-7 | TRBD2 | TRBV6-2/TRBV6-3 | CASRASGSWSYEQYF | TGTGCCAGCAGGGCTAGCGGGAGCTGGTCCTACGAGCAGTACTTC
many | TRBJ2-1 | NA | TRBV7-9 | CASSLASNEQFF | TGTGCCAGCAGCTTAGCGAGCAATGAGCAGTTCTTC
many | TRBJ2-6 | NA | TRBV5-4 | CASSLGGAAGANVLTF | TGTGCCAGCAGCTTGGGGGGGGCCGCTGGGGCCAACGTCCTGACTTTC
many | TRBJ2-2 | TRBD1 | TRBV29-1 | CSVEAGGPTGELFF | TGCAGCGTTGAGGCAGGGGGCCCCACCGGGGAGCTGTTTTTT
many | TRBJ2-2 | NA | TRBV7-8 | CASSSGAPNTGELFF | TGTGCCAGCAGCTCAGGGGCGCCGAACACCGGGGAGCTGTTTTTT
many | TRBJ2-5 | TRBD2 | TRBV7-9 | CASSLRSSGRWTHQETQYF | TGTGCCAGCAGCTTACGGTCTAGCGGGAGATGGACTCACCAAGAGACCCAGTACTTC
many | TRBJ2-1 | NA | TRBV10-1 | CASSASSLQFF | TGCGCCAGCAGTGCATCGAGCTTGCAGTTCTTC
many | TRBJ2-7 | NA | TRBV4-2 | CASSQGRGPYEQYF | TGTGCCAGCAGCCAAGGGAGAGGGCCCTACGAGCAGTACTTC
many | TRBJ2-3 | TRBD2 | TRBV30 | CAWSVFSGMDTQYF | TGTGCCTGGAGTGTGTTTAGCGGGATGGATACGCAGTATTTT
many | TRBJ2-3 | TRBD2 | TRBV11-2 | CASSLAGVTDTQYF | TGTGCCAGCAGCTTGGCGGGAGTCACAGATACGCAGTATTTT
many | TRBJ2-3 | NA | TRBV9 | CASSVGERRTDTQYF | TGTGCCAGCAGCGTAGGCGAGCGGCGCACAGATACGCAGTATTTT
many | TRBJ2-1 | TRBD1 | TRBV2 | CASSVGTVNEQFF | TGTGCCAGCAGTGTAGGGACAGTCAATGAGCAGTTCTTC
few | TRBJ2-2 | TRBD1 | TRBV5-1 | CASSSTGATGELFF | TGCGCCAGCAGCTCAACAGGGGCCACCGGGGAGCTGTTTTTT
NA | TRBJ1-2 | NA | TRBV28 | CASSGAGRYYGYTF | TGTGCCAGCTCAGGGGCGGGGCGGTATTATGGCTACACCTTC
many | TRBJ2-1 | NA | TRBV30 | CAWSVQGTLGNEQFF | TGTGCCTGGAGTGTTCAGGGGACCCTCGGCAATGAGCAGTTCTTC
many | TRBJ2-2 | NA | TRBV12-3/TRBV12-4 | CASTPGPTGELFF | TGTGCCAGCACCCCGGGACCCACCGGGGAGCTGTTTTTT
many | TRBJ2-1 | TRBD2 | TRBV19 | CASSSSGSNEQFF | TGTGCCAGTAGTTCAAGCGGGAGTAATGAGCAGTTCTTC
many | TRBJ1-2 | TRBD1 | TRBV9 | CASSARQGAMGGYTF | TGTGCCAGCAGCGCCAGACAGGGGGCAATGGGCGGCTACACCTTC
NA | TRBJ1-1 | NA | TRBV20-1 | CSARDVAGTAAFF | TGCAGTGCTAGAGATGTAGCGGGAACCGCAGCTTTCTTT
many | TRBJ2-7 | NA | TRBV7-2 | CASGTGDEQYF | TGTGCCAGCGGTACCGGGGACGAGCAGTACTTC
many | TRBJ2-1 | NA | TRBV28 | CASSRDPTYNEQFF | TGTGCCAGCAGCCGGGACCCCACGTACAATGAGCAGTTCTTC
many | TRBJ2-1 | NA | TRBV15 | CATSRDLWYNEQFF | TGTGCCACCAGCAGAGATCTTTGGTACAATGAGCAGTTCTTC
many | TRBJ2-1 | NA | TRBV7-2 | CASSLAALDYNEQFF | TGTGCCAGCAGCTTAGCCGCACTCGACTACAATGAGCAGTTCTTC